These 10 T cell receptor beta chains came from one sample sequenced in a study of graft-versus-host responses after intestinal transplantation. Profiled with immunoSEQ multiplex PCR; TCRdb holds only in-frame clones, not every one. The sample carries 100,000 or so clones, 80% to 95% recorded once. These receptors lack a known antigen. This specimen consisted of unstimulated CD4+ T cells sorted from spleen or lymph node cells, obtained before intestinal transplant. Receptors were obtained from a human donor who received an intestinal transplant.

CDR3 DNA sequence: TGTGCCAGCAATCTAAGGACAGAATCCTACGAGCAGTACTTC. It specifies CASNLRTESYEQYF. The V gene is TRBV6-1, the J gene TRBJ2-5; weak D call: TRBD1 (6 bases). Judging by the DNA end, TRBJ2-7 fits better; the J call may be wrong. Germline-derived CDR1 and CDR2 are MNHNS and SASEGT. The CDR3 contains 14 residues.

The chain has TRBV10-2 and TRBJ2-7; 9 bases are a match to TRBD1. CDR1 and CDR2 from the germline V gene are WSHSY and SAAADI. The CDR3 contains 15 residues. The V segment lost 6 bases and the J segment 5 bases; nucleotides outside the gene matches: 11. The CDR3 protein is CASRLAGTGRHEQYF. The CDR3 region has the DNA TGCGCCAGCAGGCTGGCCGGGACAGGGAGACACGAGCAGTACTTC.

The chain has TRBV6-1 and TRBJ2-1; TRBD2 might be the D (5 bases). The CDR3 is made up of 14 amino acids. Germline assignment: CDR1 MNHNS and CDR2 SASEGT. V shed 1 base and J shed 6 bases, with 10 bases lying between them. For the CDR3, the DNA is TGTGCCAGCAGTGAAGGGGTCGGAGGCAATGAGCAGTTCTTC. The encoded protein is CASSEGVGGNEQFF.

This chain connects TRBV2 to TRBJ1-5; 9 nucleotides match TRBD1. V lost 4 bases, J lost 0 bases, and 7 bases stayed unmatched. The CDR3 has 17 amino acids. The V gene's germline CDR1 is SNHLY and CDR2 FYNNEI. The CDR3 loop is CASSGGTGIYSNQPQHF. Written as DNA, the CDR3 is TGTGCCAGCAGTGGTGGGACAGGGATCTATAGCAATCAGCCCCAGCATTTT.

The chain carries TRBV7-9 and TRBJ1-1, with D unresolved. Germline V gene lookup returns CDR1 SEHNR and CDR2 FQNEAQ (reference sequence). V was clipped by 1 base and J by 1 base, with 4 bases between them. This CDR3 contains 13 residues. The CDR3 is CASSLVGNTEAFF. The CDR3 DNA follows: TGTGCCAGCAGCTTAGTCGGGAACACTGAAGCTTTCTTT.

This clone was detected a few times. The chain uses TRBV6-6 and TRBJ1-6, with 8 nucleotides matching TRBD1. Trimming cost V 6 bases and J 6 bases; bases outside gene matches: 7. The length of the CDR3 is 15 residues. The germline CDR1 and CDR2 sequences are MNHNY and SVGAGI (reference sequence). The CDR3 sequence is CASRLEDRVNSPLHF. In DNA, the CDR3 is TGTGCCAGCAGACTGGAGGACAGGGTTAATTCACCCCTCCACTTT.

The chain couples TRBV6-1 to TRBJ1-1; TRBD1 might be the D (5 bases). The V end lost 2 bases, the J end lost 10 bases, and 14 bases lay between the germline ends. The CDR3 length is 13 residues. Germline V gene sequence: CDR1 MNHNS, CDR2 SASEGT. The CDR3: CASSELPGLGAFF. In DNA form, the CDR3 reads TGTGCCAGCAGTGAACTCCCGGGACTAGGAGCTTTCTTT.

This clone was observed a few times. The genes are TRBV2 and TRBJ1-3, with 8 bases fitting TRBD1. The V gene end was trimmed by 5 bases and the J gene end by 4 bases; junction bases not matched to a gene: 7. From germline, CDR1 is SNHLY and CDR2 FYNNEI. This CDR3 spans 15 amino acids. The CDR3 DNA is TGTGCCAGCAGTCCACGACAGGGGCCGGGAAACACCATATATTTT. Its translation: CASSPRQGPGNTIYF.

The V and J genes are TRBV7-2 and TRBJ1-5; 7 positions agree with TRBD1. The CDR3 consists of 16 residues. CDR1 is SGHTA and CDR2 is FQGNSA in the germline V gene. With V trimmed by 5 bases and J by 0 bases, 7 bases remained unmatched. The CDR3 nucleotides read TGTGCCAGCAGCGAACGGGACAGACGTAGCAATCAGCCCCAGCATTTT. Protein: CASSERDRRSNQPQHF.

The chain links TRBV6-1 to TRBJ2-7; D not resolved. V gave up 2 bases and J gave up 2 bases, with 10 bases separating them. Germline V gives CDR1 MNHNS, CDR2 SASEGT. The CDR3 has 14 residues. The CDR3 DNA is TGTGCCAGCAGTGAATTCACTGCCACCTACGAGCAGTACTTC. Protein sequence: CASSEFTATYEQYF.